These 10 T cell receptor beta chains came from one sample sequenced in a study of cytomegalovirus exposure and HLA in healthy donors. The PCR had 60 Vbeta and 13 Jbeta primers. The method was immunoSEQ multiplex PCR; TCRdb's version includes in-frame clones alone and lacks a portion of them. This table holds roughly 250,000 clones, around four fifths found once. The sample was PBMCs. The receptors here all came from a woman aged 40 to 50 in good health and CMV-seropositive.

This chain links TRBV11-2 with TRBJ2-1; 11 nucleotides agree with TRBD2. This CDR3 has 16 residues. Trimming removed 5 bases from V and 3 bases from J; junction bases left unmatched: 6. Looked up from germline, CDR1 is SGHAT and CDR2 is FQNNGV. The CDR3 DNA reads TGTGCCAGCAGCCCAGAGGGACTAGCGGACTACAATGAGCAGTTCTTC. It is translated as CASSPEGLADYNEQFF.

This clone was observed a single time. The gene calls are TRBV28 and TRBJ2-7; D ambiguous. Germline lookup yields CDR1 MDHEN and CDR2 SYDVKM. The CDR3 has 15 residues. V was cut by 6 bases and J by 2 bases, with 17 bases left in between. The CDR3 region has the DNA TGTGCCAGCAGCCCCGCCGAGCTTCTCCCCTACGAGCAGTACTTC. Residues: CASSPAELLPYEQYF.

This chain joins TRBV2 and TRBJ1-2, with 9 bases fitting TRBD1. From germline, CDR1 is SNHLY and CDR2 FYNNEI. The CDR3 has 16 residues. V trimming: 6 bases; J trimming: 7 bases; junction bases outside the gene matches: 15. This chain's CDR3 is CASSSLLTGGGGGYTF. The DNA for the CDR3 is TGTGCCAGCAGCTCTCTATTGACAGGGGGTGGCGGTGGCTACACCTTC.

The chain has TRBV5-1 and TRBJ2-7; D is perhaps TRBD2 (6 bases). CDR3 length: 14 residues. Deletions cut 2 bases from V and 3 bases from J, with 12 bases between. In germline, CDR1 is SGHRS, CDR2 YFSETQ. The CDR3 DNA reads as TGCGCCAGCAGCTTCCGGGACTCAGGCTACGAGCAGTACTTC. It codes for CASSFRDSGYEQYF.

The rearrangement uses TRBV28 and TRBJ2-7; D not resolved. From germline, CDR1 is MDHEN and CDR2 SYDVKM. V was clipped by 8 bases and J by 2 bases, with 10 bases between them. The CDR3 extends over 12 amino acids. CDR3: CASSRQPYEQYF. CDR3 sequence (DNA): TGTGCCAGCTCCAGGCAGCCCTACGAGCAGTACTTC.

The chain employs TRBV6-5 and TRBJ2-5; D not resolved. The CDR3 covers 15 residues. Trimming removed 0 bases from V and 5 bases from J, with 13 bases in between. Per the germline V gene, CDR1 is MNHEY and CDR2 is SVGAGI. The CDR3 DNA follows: TGTGCCAGCAGTTACTCTAGGCTAGTTGTTGAGACCCAGTACTTC. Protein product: CASSYSRLVVETQYF.

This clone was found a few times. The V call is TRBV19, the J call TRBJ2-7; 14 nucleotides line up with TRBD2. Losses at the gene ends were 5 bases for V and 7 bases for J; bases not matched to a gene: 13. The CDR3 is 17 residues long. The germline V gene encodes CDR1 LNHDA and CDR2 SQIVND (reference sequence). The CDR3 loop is CASSSTSGRGRAGEQYF. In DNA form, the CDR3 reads TGTGCCAGTAGTTCGACTAGCGGGAGGGGCCGCGCGGGAGAGCAGTACTTC.

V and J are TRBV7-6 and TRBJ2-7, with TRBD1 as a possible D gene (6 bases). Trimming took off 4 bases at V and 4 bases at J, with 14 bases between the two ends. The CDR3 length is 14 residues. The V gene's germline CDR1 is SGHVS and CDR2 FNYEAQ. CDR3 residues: CASSSTRGQYEQYF. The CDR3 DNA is TGTGCCAGCAGCTCGACCCGAGGACAGTACGAGCAGTACTTC.

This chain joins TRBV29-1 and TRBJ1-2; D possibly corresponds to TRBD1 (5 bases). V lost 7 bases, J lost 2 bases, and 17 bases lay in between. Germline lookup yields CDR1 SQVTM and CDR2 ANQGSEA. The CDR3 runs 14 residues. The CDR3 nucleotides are TGCAGCGGTGCTCGGGCAGCAGGGAACTATGGCTACACCTTC. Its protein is CSGARAAGNYGYTF.

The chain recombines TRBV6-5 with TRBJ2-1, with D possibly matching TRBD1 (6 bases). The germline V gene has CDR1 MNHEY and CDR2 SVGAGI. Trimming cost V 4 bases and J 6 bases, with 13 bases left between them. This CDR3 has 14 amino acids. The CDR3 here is CASSWGLLSNEQFF. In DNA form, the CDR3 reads TGTGCCAGCAGTTGGGGGCTCTTGAGCAATGAGCAGTTCTTC.